Listed here are 10 T cell receptor beta chains from one sample, sequenced in a study of blood T cells in healthy people across ages. The authors ran a second PCR of about 6 to 11 cycles using a sample-barcoded 5' primer and a J-beta primer mix. A single record per CDR3 protein comes from TCRdb applying MiXCR to the 5' RACE reads. The table lists 700,000 to 950,000 distinct CDR3 sequences, nearly 60% of them singletons. Sample: blood. The receptors were gathered from a man under 40 in good health.

V and J are TRBV4-2 and TRBJ2-3, with 9 bases identical to TRBD2. The germline CDR1 and CDR2 sequences are LGHNA and YNFKEQ. Trimming removed 0 bases from V and 6 bases from J; junction bases left unmatched: 4. The CDR3 has 15 residues. Here the CDR3 DNA reads TGTGCCAGCAGCCAAGAATCTAGCGGGGTTGATACGCAGTATTTT. Its protein product is CASSQESSGVDTQYF.

This clonotype was recorded a few times. The chain is built from TRBV6-5 and TRBJ2-5, with 8 bases aligning to TRBD2. V lost 1 base to trimming and J lost 4 bases; unmatched junction nucleotides: 8. The V gene's germline CDR1 is MNHEY and CDR2 SVGAGI. This CDR3 contains 16 residues. In nucleotides, the CDR3 is TGTGCCAGCAGTTACTTGTCTTGGACTAGCTTAGAGACCCAGTACTTC. It translates to CASSYLSWTSLETQYF.

The rearrangement uses TRBV20-1 and TRBJ1-5, with D uncertain. In germline, CDR1 is DFQATT, CDR2 SNEGSKA (reference sequence). Trimming cost V 0 bases and J 2 bases, with 26 bases left between them. The CDR3 covers 20 residues. The CDR3 DNA is TGCAGTGCTAGAGATATTCCCAAAAATGCAGCTCACAGCGGCAATCAGCCCCAGCATTTT. Translating it yields CSARDIPKNAAHSGNQPQHF.

CDR3 nucleotides: TGTGCCAGCAGCTTAGCGGGACTAGCCTACGAGCAGTACTTC. Amino acid sequence: CASSLAGLAYEQYF. The chain recombines TRBV7-2 with TRBJ2-7; TRBD2 agrees at 8 bases. Losses at the gene ends were 0 bases for V and 2 bases for J; bases not matched to a gene: 0. The V gene's germline CDR1 is SGHTA and CDR2 FQGNSA. This CDR3 spans 14 amino acids.

The chain carries TRBV6-5 and TRBJ2-3, with D possibly TRBD1 on 5 matching bases. The CDR3 length is 16 residues. Per germline, CDR1 MNHEY and CDR2 SVGAGI. Trimming stripped 0 bases from V and 1 base from J, with 11 bases between. In nucleotides, the CDR3 is TGTGCCAGCAGTTACTCTGGGGCTCTAGGCACAGATACGCAGTATTTT. Its translation: CASSYSGALGTDTQYF.

The CDR3 DNA is TGTGCCAGCACGGTGGAACGGACAGGGGCGGATACGCAGTATTTT. Its protein product is CASTVERTGADTQYF. V usage is TRBV2 and J usage is TRBJ2-3, with 9 bases fitting TRBD1. The CDR3 runs 15 residues. With V trimmed by 7 bases and J by 6 bases, 11 bases remained unmatched. Looked up from germline, CDR1 is SNHLY and CDR2 is FYNNEI.

The V gene is TRBV20-1, the J gene TRBJ2-3, with 8 bases fitting TRBD2. Trimming removed 5 bases from V and 1 base from J; junction bases left unmatched: 8. This CDR3 has 15 amino acids. Germline CDR1 is DFQATT and CDR2 is SNEGSKA (reference sequence). The CDR3 nucleotides are TGCAGTGCTGCCTCGGAGACTAGCGGCACAGATACGCAGTATTTT. Amino acids: CSAASETSGTDTQYF.

Here the CDR3 reads CASSPLVRNTEAFF. CDR3 DNA: TGTGCCAGCTCACCACTAGTTAGGAACACTGAAGCTTTCTTT. The gene calls are TRBV18 and TRBJ1-1; D not certain. Germline V CDR1 and CDR2: KGHSH, LQKENI. There are 14 residues in the CDR3. The V gene lost 1 base and the J gene lost 1 base, with 7 bases spanning the gap. Supplemented by reference TRBV18 and TRBJ1-1, the full variable domain reads NAGVMQNPRHLVRRRGQEARLRCSPMKGHSHVYWYRQLPEEGLKFMVYLQKENIIDESGMPKERFSAEFPKEGPSILRIQQVVRGDSAAYFCASSPLVRNTEAFFGQGTRLTVV.

The rearrangement links TRBV12-3 or TRBV12-4 to TRBJ2-4; a weak D match, TRBD2 (6 bases). V dropped 4 bases and J dropped 0 bases, with 16 bases sitting between them. The CDR3 is made up of 17 amino acids. The CDR3 reads CASSSERAHLAKNIQYF. DNA of the CDR3: TGTGCCAGCAGTTCAGAGCGGGCCCATCTAGCCAAAAACATTCAGTACTTC.

The CDR3 nucleotides read TGCAGTGCAAATCTAGCAGGGGTAGAAAATGAGCAGTTCTTC. Encoded protein: CSANLAGVENEQFF. The chain employs TRBV20-1 and TRBJ2-1, with a tentative D call TRBD1 (6 bases). V gave up 6 bases and J gave up 7 bases, with 19 bases separating them. Germline V gives CDR1 DFQATT, CDR2 SNEGSKA (reference sequence). CDR3 length: 14 amino acids.